This entry is about one TCR beta chain. The sample comes from a study of tumor-infiltrating lymphocytes in localized non-small cell lung cancer. CDR1 and CDR2 (germline): LGHNA, YSLEER. The V gene end was trimmed by 0 bases and the J gene end by 9 bases; junction bases not matched to a gene: 7. CDR3 length: 14 residues. The repertoire was sequenced with immunoSEQ multiplex PCR; TCRdb's copy has only in-frame clones and lacks some. The sample includes tens of thousands of clones, around 78% of them seen just once. The material sequenced was lung tumor tissue. The receptor comes from a human donor with non-small cell lung cancer. The chain uses TRBV4-3 and TRBJ2-7; 8 bases are a match to TRBD1. Here the CDR3 DNA reads TGCGCCAGCAGCCAAGACAGGGGGCTCGGCGGGCAGTACTTC. This sequence encodes CASSQDRGLGGQYF.